Listed here are 25 T cell receptor beta chains from one sample, sequenced in a study of blood T cells in healthy people across ages. The second PCR ran roughly 6 to 11 cycles with a sample-barcoded 5' primer and J-beta primers. TCRdb re-called the 5' RACE reads through MiXCR, storing one row per CDR3 protein. In the table there are about 1.4 million distinct CDR3 sequences, roughly 60% of which are singletons. Source material: blood. The receptors originated from a man aged 18 to 30 in good health.

The chain recombines TRBV24-1 with TRBJ2-7; D gene ambiguous. Germline assignment: CDR1 KGHDR and CDR2 SFDVKD. V lost 4 bases, J lost 6 bases, and 12 bases lay in between. This CDR3 has 13 amino acids. The CDR3 DNA sequence: TGTGCCACCAGTGACCCTGCCGTAGGCGAGCAGTACTTC. It yields the protein CATSDPAVGEQYF.

The J gene is TRBJ2-3, the V gene TRBV5-1; TRBD1 aligns across 8 bases. CDR3 length: 15 residues. CDR1 SGHRS and CDR2 YFSETQ come from the germline V gene. After removal of 4 bases from V and 8 bases from J, the junction contained 12 bases not matched to a gene. CDR3 protein: CASSTGQGHPGTQYF. CDR3 DNA: TGCGCCAGCAGCACAGGACAGGGCCACCCCGGTACGCAGTATTTT.

The chain is built from TRBV20-1 and TRBJ1-2, with D possibly matching TRBD1 (5 bases). The CDR3 length is 13 residues. The V end lost 8 bases, the J end lost 1 base, and 14 bases lay between the germline ends. The V gene's germline CDR1 is DFQATT and CDR2 SNEGSKA (reference sequence). The CDR3 region has the DNA TGCAGTCCCCCAGACAGAAATAACTATGGCTACACCTTC. This codes for CSPPDRNNYGYTF.

The genes are TRBV4-3 and TRBJ2-7, with 12 bases aligning to TRBD2. V shed 0 bases and J 0 bases; nucleotides not matched to a gene: 3. Germline V gives CDR1 LGHNA, CDR2 YSLEER. The CDR3 has 17 amino acids. DNA of the CDR3: TGCGCCAGCAGCCAAGATAGGACTAGCGGGGTCTCCTACGAGCAGTACTTC. The encoded protein is CASSQDRTSGVSYEQYF.

This rearrangement joins TRBV6-2 or TRBV6-3 to TRBJ2-1; 7 nucleotides agree with TRBD2. CDR3 size: 15 residues. The J segment lost 7 bases and the V segment lost 8 bases, leaving 14 bases of the junction unmatched. Germline lookup yields CDR1 MNHEY and CDR2 SVGEGT. CDR3 region: CASGVQRGMTNEQFF. In DNA, the CDR3 is TGTGCCAGCGGAGTCCAGCGGGGTATGACTAATGAGCAGTTCTTC.

This clonotype has a handful of counts. V is TRBV7-9 and J is TRBJ2-7; D is undetermined. The CDR3 is 13 amino acids. Trimming took off 1 base at V and 2 bases at J, with 6 bases between the two ends. Germline V gene lookup returns CDR1 SEHNR and CDR2 FQNEAQ (reference sequence). This CDR3 is CASSLEAAYEQYF. The CDR3 DNA is TGTGCCAGCAGCTTAGAGGCAGCCTACGAGCAGTACTTC.

This clonotype was seen a handful of times. The chain joins TRBV29-1 to TRBJ2-5; 10 positions match TRBD2. In germline, CDR1 is SQVTM, CDR2 ANQGSEA. The CDR3 loop spans 13 amino acids. The J segment lost 11 bases and the V segment lost 6 bases, leaving 12 bases of the junction unmatched. The CDR3, as DNA: TGCAGCGTCGGGACTAGCGAGCTTCGGGAGCAGTACTTC. Amino acids: CSVGTSELREQYF.

The chain recombines TRBV5-1 with TRBJ1-2; D may be TRBD1 (5 bases). Trimming took 2 bases from V and 6 from J, leaving 14 bases between them. This CDR3 region has 14 residues. Germline values: CDR1 SGHRS, CDR2 YFSETQ. Here the CDR3 DNA reads TGCGCCAGCAGCTTAAGGGGTGGGGAAGATGGCTACACCTTC. Translation gives CASSLRGGEDGYTF.

This chain joins TRBV4-1 and TRBJ2-1; 10 bases line up with TRBD2. This CDR3 region has 16 residues. Trimming took 1 base from V and 5 from J; bases not matched to a gene: 5. CDR1 and CDR2 from the germline V gene are MGHRA and YSYEKL. The CDR3, as DNA: TGCGCCAGCAGCCAAGTTGCTAGCGGGAGAAACAATGAGCAGTTCTTC. It encodes CASSQVASGRNNEQFF.

V and J are TRBV14 and TRBJ2-1; D not certain. V lost 4 bases and J lost 0, with 10 bases in between. The CDR3 has 15 residues. CDR1 is SGHDN and CDR2 is FVKESK in the germline V gene. CDR3 protein: CASSPTWSSYNEQFF. In DNA form, the CDR3 reads TGTGCCAGCAGCCCGACATGGAGCTCCTACAATGAGCAGTTCTTC.

The CDR3 bases are TGCAGTGCTAGAAAGGGAGGGGATCTAGCGAACGAGTTCTTC. Its translation: CSARKGGDLANEFF. The chain employs TRBV20-1 and TRBJ2-1; 7 bases fit TRBD2. The CDR3 runs 14 residues. V lost 2 bases and J lost 14; bases outside the gene matches: 15. CDR1 DFQATT and CDR2 SNEGSKA come from the germline V gene (reference sequence).

The CDR3 nucleotides are TGTGCCAGCAGGGGGGAGAGAGACTCCTACAATGAGCAGTTCTTC. Protein sequence: CASRGERDSYNEQFF. The V gene is TRBV6-2 or TRBV6-3, the J gene TRBJ2-1; D might be TRBD1 or TRBD2, each matching 5 bases. Germline V lookup: CDR1 MNHEY, CDR2 SVGEGT. The V end was cut by 6 bases, the J end by 0 bases, with 12 bases between. This CDR3 contains 15 residues.

This sequence joins TRBV6-5 and TRBJ1-1; weak D call: TRBD1 (5 bases). Germline V lookup: CDR1 MNHEY, CDR2 SVGAGI. V was pared by 0 bases and J by 11 bases, with 19 bases between. The CDR3 has 15 residues. The CDR3 DNA reads TGTGCCAGCAGTTACTCCGTGGGTTCAGAGGGGAAGGCTTTCTTT. Amino acid sequence: CASSYSVGSEGKAFF.

The V and J genes are TRBV6-5 and TRBJ2-5; D remains ambiguous. Between the trimmed V and J ends, which lost 6 bases and 0 bases, there was a span of 8 bases. Germline loops: CDR1 MNHEY, CDR2 SVGAGI. This CDR3 comprises 13 residues. The CDR3 region is CASSKVYQETQYF. CDR3 DNA: TGTGCCAGCAGCAAGGTGTACCAAGAGACCCAGTACTTC.

This clonotype was seen only a few times. The chain carries TRBV4-2 and TRBJ2-3; no firm D call. Trimming took 1 base from V and 2 from J, leaving 4 bases between them. Germline loops: CDR1 LGHNA, CDR2 YNFKEQ. The CDR3 is 13 residues long. The CDR3 nucleotides are TGTGCCAGCAGCCAAGCAGTCACAGATACGCAGTATTTT. Translation: CASSQAVTDTQYF.

This clonotype occurred a few times. The chain uses TRBV29-1 and TRBJ2-7; D unresolved. Germline loops: CDR1 SQVTM, CDR2 ANQGSEA. The V and J ends lost 7 bases and 5 bases respectively, with 15 bases between them. The length of the CDR3 is 12 residues. Here the CDR3 DNA reads TGCAGCGGTAGTGGTCGCATAGACGAGCAGTACTTC. This encodes CSGSGRIDEQYF.

In nucleotides, the CDR3 is TGTGCCAGCAGTCCGACAGCTGCGAACACCGGGGAGCTGTTTTTT. It translates to CASSPTAANTGELFF. The genes are TRBV12-3 or TRBV12-4 and TRBJ2-2; maybe TRBD1 (5 bases). This CDR3 contains 15 residues. Trimming cost V 5 bases and J 0 bases, with 10 bases left between them.

The rearrangement joins TRBV28 to TRBJ1-4; no reliable D call. Germline V gives CDR1 MDHEN, CDR2 SYDVKM. The germline V and J ends were trimmed by 11 bases and 4 bases, with 8 bases remaining between them. The CDR3 runs to 11 residues. CDR3 sequence reads: CALGVNEKLFF. In DNA form, the CDR3 reads TGTGCCTTGGGCGTTAATGAAAAACTGTTTTTT. Together with reference TRBV28 and TRBJ1-4, the CDR3 gives the full variable domain: DVKVTQSSRYLVKRTGEKVFLECVQDMDHENMFWYRQDPGLGLRLIYFSYDVKMKEKGDIPEGYSVSREKKERFSLILESASTNQTSMYLCALGVNEKLFFGSGTQLSVL.

The V and J genes are TRBV12-3 or TRBV12-4 and TRBJ2-2; the D gene is possibly TRBD2 (6 bases). This CDR3 region has 16 residues. Deletions cut 5 bases from V and 2 bases from J, with 15 bases between. The CDR3 loop is CASSDPGLTNTGELFF. The CDR3 bases are TGTGCCAGCAGTGATCCGGGACTTACAAACACCGGGGAGCTGTTTTTT.

The genes are TRBV29-1 and TRBJ1-1; possible D gene TRBD1, 5 bases. Trimming pared 4 bases from V and 1 base from J, leaving 10 bases between. CDR1 and CDR2 (germline): SQVTM, ANQGSEA. The CDR3 is 13 amino acids. The CDR3 is CSVVRQQNTEAFF. The CDR3 DNA follows: TGCAGCGTTGTTCGACAGCAGAACACTGAAGCTTTCTTT.

The chain recombines TRBV6-2 or TRBV6-3 with TRBJ1-1; D might be TRBD1 (5 bases). The CDR3 covers 13 residues. V was pared by 4 bases and J by 2 bases, with 8 bases between. From germline, CDR1 is MNHEY and CDR2 SVGEGT. The CDR3 sequence is CASSWGKNTEAFF. The DNA of the CDR3 is TGTGCCAGCAGTTGGGGGAAAAACACTGAAGCTTTCTTT.

The chain joins TRBV28 to TRBJ2-7, with unresolved D. Germline CDR1 is MDHEN and CDR2 is SYDVKM. Between the trimmed V and J ends, which lost 6 bases and 5 bases, there was a span of 17 bases. CDR3 length: 14 amino acids. CDR3 sequence: CASSVQPRSHEQYF. The CDR3 nucleotides read TGTGCCAGCAGCGTACAACCTAGATCCCACGAGCAGTACTTC.

This clonotype was detected only once. CDR3: CASSLGLGEKNYNEQFF. CDR3 in DNA: TGTGCCAGCAGTTTAGGCCTAGGGGAAAAAAATTACAATGAGCAGTTCTTC. The chain joins TRBV28 to TRBJ2-1; D possibly corresponds to TRBD1 (5 bases). CDR3 size: 17 residues. Between the trimmed V and J ends, which lost 2 bases and 4 bases, there was a span of 18 bases. Germline-derived CDR1 and CDR2 are MDHEN and SYDVKM.

The chain has TRBV12-3 or TRBV12-4 and TRBJ2-5; D could derive from TRBD1 or TRBD2 (6 bases each). V lost 8 bases and J lost 3, with 10 bases in between. The CDR3 covers 12 residues. The CDR3 DNA follows: TGTGCCAGCGGGGGGCGGGAAGAGACCCAGTACTTC. It codes for CASGGREETQYF.

A note on this clonotype: At one boundary the junction diverges from the germline segment, which might be a read error. The gene calls are TRBV7-7 and TRBJ2-2; D tentatively reads TRBD1 or TRBD2 (6 bases each). The germline CDR1 and CDR2 sequences are SSHAT and FNYEAQ (reference sequence). The CDR3 covers 18 residues. DNA of the CDR3: TGTGCTAGCAGCTTATCGGGGGCCGAGGTAGAAAACACCGGGGAGCTGTTTTTT. As protein: CASSLSGAEVENTGELFF.